Listed below are T cell receptor beta chains from one sample, sequenced in a study of T cell repertoires in ileal Crohn's disease. Clones were read by immunoSEQ multiplex PCR, and TCRdb kept only the in-frame ones, dropping some. The sample contains roughly 9,600 clones, around 76% of which appear only once. Sequenced material: ileal tissue. These receptors originate from an adult with Crohn's disease. The CDR3 runs from the conserved cysteine through the conserved F or W. The order of the fields is V gene, clone size, J gene, D gene, CDR3 DNA, CDR3 protein. D genes are given only for firm matches. Expanded clones get a size class; other rows say once, few or many, or leave the size out.

>TRBV7-2|-|TRBJ2-7|TRBD2
TGTGCCAGCAGCGCCTCCCTAGCGGGGGCCTACGAGCAGTACTTC
CASSASLAGAYEQYF
>TRBV5-1|-|TRBJ1-6|TRBD1
TGCGCCAGCAGCTCGGGACAGGTTGTGGGATCCCTCCACTTT
CASSSGQVVGSLHF
>TRBV7-2|-|TRBJ2-7|-
TGTGCCAGCAGCTTACCCGCCTACGAGCAGTACTTC
CASSLPAYEQYF
>TRBV6-1|once|TRBJ2-3|TRBD1
TGTGCCAGCAGTGAAAGAGGGGGCGCAGATACGCAGTATTTT
CASSERGGADTQYF
>TRBV7-9|-|TRBJ2-7|-
TGTGCCAGCAGCACGCCCGGGAACAAATACGAGCAGTACTTC
CASSTPGNKYEQYF
>TRBV6-1|-|TRBJ2-5|-
TGTGCTACCCAGGGTCCACGGGCCCAAGAGACCCAGTACTTC
CATQGPRAQETQYF
>TRBV27|-|TRBJ1-1|TRBD1
TGTGCCAGCAGTTTATATGGACAGGCCGCTGAAGCTTTCTTT
CASSLYGQAAEAFF
>TRBV5-1|-|TRBJ2-3|-
TGCGCCAGCAGCTTGGCTTTGTGGGGGGGCGAAGATACGCAGTATTTT
CASSLALWGGEDTQYF
>TRBV5-8|-|TRBJ2-7|-
TGTGCCAGCAGCTTGGACCCGGTACGGGGCGAGCAGTACTTC
CASSLDPVRGEQYF
>TRBV29-1|-|TRBJ1-2|-
TGCAGCGCTGTAGCAGCGGGTGCAGGCTACACCTTC
CSAVAAGAGYTF
>TRBV29-1|once|TRBJ1-1|-
TGCAGCGTTGTAGATCCGGGGGACACTGAAGCTTTCTTT
CSVVDPGDTEAFF
>TRBV4-3|once|TRBJ1-4|TRBD1
TGCGCCAGCAGCCAAGGCGCCCCGGGACAGGGCCGTGCAACTAATGAAAAACTGTTTTTT
CASSQGAPGQGRATNEKLFF
>TRBV27|-|TRBJ2-7|-
TGTGCCAGCAGTCCCCGCGTGACTGGCTCCTACGAGCAGTACTTC
CASSPRVTGSYEQYF
>TRBV7-2|few|TRBJ2-5|-
TGTGCCAGCAGCCCCCCCCGAGAGACCCAGTACTTC
CASSPPRETQYF
>TRBV5-6|-|TRBJ2-5|TRBD1
TGTGCCAGCAGCTTGGGGACAGGATACGCTGAGACCCAGTACTTC
CASSLGTGYAETQYF
>TRBV7-2|-|TRBJ2-7|TRBD1
TGTGCCAGCAGCTTAGTAGCACAGGGGGCAAACGAGCAGTACTTC
CASSLVAQGANEQYF
>TRBV4-3|-|TRBJ2-1|TRBD2
TGCGCCAGCAGCCGCGAGCGGGGGGCCGCCAATGAGCAGTTCTTC
CASSRERGAANEQFF
>TRBV19|few|TRBJ1-4|TRBD1
TGTGCCAGTTCCTCGAGGACAGGGGGAGAAAAACTGTTTTTT
CASSSRTGGEKLFF
>TRBV5-4|-|TRBJ2-2|-
TGTGCCAGCAGCCGCCAGGGGGGAGACGGTGAGCTGTTTTTT
CASSRQGGDGELFF
>TRBV10-3|few|TRBJ1-1|-
TGTGCCATCAGTGAGTCGCAGGGGCGGGAAGCTTTCTTT
CAISESQGREAFF
>TRBV7-3|-|TRBJ2-3|-
TGTGCCAGCAGCCCACAGCGCGGGGGCCCAGATACGCAGTATTTT
CASSPQRGGPDTQYF
>TRBV5-8|-|TRBJ2-5|-
TGTGCCAGCAGCTTGGATGCCGGAGGCCAAGAGACCCAGTACTTC
CASSLDAGGQETQYF
>TRBV11-3|-|TRBJ2-7|-
TGTGCCAGCAGCTTGGACATAAACTACGAGCAGTACTTC
CASSLDINYEQYF
>TRBV27|-|TRBJ2-1|TRBD2
TGTGCCAGCAGTCCGAGACTAGCGGGGTATCCCAATGAGCAGTTCTTC
CASSPRLAGYPNEQFF
>TRBV5-1|-|TRBJ1-1|-
TGCGCCAGCGGTTGGACAGCGAACACTGAAGCTTTCTTT
CASGWTANTEAFF
>TRBV2|-|TRBJ1-5|TRBD1
TGTGCCAGCACTGACAGGGGCGCAACGGGCAATCAGCCCCAGCATTTT
CASTDRGATGNQPQHF
>TRBV5-1|-|TRBJ1-1|TRBD1
TGCGCCAGCAGCTCGACAGGGAGCAGCACTGAAGCTTTCTTT
CASSSTGSSTEAFF
>TRBV19|-|TRBJ1-5|-
TGTGCCTCCGCGGGGGGTATCAATCAGCCCCAGCATTTT
CASAGGINQPQHF
>TRBV27|-|TRBJ2-7|TRBD2
TGTGCCAGCAGTTTAACCGGGGGGGTTTACGAGCAGTACTTC
CASSLTGGVYEQYF
>TRBV18|-|TRBJ2-3|-
TGTGCCAGCTCACCACGGGGAGAGGCAGATACGCAGTATTTT
CASSPRGEADTQYF
>TRBV5-1|-|TRBJ2-5|TRBD1
TGCGCCAGCAGCTGGGGGACAGGGCGCGGGGAGACCCAGTACTTC
CASSWGTGRGETQYF